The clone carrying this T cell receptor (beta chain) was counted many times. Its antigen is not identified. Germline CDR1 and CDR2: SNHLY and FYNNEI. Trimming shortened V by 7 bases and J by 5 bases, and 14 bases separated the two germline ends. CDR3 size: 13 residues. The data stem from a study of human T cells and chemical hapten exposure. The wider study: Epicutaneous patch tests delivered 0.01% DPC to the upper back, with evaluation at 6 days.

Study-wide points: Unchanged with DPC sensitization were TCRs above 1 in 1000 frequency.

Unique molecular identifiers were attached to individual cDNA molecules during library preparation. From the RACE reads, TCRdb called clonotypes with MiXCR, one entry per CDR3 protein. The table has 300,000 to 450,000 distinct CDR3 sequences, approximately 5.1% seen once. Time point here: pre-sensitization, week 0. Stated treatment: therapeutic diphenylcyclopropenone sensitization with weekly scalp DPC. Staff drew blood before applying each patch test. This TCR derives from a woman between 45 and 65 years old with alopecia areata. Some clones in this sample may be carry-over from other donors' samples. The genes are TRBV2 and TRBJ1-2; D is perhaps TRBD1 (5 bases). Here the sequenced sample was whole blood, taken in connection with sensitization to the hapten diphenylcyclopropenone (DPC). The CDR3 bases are TGTGCCAGCATGGGCAGGGTGCGGTATGGCTACACCTTC. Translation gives CASMGRVRYGYTF.